Reported below is one T cell receptor (beta chain). The antigen remains undetermined. This sample is drawn from a study of shared clonotypes between healthy human individuals. Notes on the study in general: Clonotype sharing among the donors was expected to vary with sequencing depth.

Here immunoSEQ multiplex PCR was the method, and the copy in TCRdb shows in-frame clones only, minus some. Among 2 million to 2.5 million clones listed, under 95% were seen once. This CDR3 is 12 amino acids long. CDR1 is GTSNPN and CDR2 is SVGIG in the germline V gene (reference sequence). V lost 1 base and J 7 bases, leaving 7 bases between the germline ends. Sequenced material: naive CD4+ T cells from PBMCs. Subset denoted: CD45RA+ positively selected. The TCR was taken from a man younger than 35 in good health. Some clones in this sample may be carry-over from other donors' samples. The rearrangement joins TRBV30 to TRBJ1-4; D remains ambiguous. The chain's CDR3 is CAWSGWGEKLFF. In DNA, the CDR3 is TGTGCCTGGAGTGGGTGGGGTGAAAAACTGTTTTTT.